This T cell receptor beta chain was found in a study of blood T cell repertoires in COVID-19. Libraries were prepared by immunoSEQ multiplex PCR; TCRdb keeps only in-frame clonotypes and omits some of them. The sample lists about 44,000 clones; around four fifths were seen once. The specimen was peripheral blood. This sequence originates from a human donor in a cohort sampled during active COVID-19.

DNA for the CDR3: TGTGCCAGCAGTCCGACGAGGATCGGCGGGGAGCTGTTTTTT. Translation gives CASSPTRIGGELFF. V and J are TRBV2 and TRBJ2-2, with D uncertain. CDR1 and CDR2 from the germline V gene are SNHLY and FYNNEI. V gave up 5 bases and J gave up 7 bases, with 14 bases separating them. This CDR3 spans 14 amino acids.